This T cell receptor (beta chain) is from a study of cytomegalovirus exposure and HLA in healthy donors. The PCR ran on 60 Vbeta and 13 Jbeta primers. Only in-frame clones appear in the TCRdb table, and some are missing; sequencing was by immunoSEQ multiplex PCR. Among hundreds of thousands of clones listed, approximately 79% were seen once. As for this clone: No antigen is known for it.

The CDR3 covers 14 residues. Germline assignment: CDR1 MNHEY and CDR2 SVGAGI. Study-level results: In vitro testing confirmed three CMV-associated chains as specific for CMV antigens.

The rearrangement uses TRBV6-5 and TRBJ2-5; D gene ambiguous. The tail of the sequence fits TRBJ2-7 better, so the J call may be wrong. The sequencing sample was made of PBMCs. This TCR was recovered from a man between 18 and 35 years old in good health and CMV-seronegative. DNA for the CDR3: TGTGCCAGCAGTTACTCCTCGAGAACCTACGAGCAGTACTTC. As protein: CASSYSSRTYEQYF.